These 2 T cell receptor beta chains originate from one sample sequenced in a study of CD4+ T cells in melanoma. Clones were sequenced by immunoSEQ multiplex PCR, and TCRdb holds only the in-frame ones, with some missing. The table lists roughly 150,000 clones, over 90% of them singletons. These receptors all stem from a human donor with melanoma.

The CDR3 DNA sequence: TGTGCCAGCAGCTTGGGCCCGGGGGGACGGGCTTTCTTT. Translating gives CASSLGPGGRAFF. The chain uses TRBV11-2 and TRBJ1-1; possible D gene TRBD1, 5 bases. The germline V gene encodes CDR1 SGHAT and CDR2 FQNNGV. This CDR3 has 13 amino acids. The ends were cut back, 3 bases at V and 11 bases at J, with 16 bases in the middle.

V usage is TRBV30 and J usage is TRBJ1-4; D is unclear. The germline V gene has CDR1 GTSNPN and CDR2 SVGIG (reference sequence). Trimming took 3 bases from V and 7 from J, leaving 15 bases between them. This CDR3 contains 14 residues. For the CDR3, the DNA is TGTGCCTGGAGCCCTGGGATGGCTGGTGAAAAACTGTTTTTT. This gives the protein CAWSPGMAGEKLFF.